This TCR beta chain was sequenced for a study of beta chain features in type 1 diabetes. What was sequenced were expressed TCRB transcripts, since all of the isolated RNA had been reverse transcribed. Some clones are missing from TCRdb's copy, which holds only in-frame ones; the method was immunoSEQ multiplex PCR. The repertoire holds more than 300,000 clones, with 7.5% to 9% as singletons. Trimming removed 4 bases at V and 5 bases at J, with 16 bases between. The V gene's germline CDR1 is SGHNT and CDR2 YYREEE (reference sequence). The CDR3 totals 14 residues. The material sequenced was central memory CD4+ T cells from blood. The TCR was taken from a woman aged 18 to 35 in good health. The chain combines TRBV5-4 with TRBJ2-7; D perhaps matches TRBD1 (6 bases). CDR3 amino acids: CASSRANTGNEQYF. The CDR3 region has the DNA TGTGCCAGCAGCCGGGCTAACACAGGGAACGAGCAGTACTTC.